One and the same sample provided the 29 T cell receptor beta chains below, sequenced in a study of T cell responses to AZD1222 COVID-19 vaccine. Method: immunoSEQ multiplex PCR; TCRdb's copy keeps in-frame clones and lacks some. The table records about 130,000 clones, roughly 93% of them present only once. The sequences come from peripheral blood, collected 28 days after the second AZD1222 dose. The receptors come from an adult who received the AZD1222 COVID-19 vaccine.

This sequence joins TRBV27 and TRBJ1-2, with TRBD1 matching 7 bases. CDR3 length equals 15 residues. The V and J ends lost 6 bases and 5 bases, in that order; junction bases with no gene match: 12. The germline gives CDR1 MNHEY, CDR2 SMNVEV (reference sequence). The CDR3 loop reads CASRLRTGVKYGYTF. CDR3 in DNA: TGTGCCAGCAGGCTACGCACAGGGGTGAAGTATGGCTACACCTTC.

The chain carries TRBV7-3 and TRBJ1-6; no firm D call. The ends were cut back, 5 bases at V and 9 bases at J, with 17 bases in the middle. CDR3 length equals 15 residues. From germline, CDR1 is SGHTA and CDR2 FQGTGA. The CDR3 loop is CASSLGSGPSSPLHF. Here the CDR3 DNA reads TGTGCCAGCAGCCTAGGGAGTGGGCCCAGTTCACCCCTCCACTTT.

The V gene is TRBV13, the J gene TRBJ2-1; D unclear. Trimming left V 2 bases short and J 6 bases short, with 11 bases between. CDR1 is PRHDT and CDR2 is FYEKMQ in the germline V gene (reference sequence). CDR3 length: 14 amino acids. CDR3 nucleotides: TGTGCCAGCAGCTTACCAACATCGGGCAATGAGCAGTTCTTC. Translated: CASSLPTSGNEQFF.

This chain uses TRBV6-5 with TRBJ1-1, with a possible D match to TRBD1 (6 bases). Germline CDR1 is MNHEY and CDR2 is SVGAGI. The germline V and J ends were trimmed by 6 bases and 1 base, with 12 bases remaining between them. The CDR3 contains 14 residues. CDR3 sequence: CASSQQGTNTEAFF. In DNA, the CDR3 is TGTGCCAGCAGCCAACAGGGAACGAACACTGAAGCTTTCTTT.

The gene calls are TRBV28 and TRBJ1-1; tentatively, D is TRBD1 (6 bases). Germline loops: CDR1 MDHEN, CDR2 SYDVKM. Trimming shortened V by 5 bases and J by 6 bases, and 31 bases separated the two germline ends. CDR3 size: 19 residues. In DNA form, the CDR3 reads TGTGCCAGCAGTCCTTTTTCCGGAAGAACGGGGGCGCGTGGGCCTGAAGCTTTCTTT. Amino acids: CASSPFSGRTGARGPEAFF.

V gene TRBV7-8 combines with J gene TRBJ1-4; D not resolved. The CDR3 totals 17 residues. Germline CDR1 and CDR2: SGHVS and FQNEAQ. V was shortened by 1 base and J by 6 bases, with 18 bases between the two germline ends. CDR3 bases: TGTGCCAGCAGCTTAGTTTTGGGTTGGGTCTCTCATGAAAAACTGTTTTTT. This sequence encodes CASSLVLGWVSHEKLFF.

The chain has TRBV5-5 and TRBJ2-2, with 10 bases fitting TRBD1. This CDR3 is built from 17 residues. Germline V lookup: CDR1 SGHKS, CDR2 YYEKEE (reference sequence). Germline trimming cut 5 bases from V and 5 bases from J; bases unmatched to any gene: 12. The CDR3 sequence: CASREVLRQGATGELFF. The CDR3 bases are TGTGCCAGCAGAGAGGTCTTAAGACAGGGGGCTACCGGGGAGCTGTTTTTT.

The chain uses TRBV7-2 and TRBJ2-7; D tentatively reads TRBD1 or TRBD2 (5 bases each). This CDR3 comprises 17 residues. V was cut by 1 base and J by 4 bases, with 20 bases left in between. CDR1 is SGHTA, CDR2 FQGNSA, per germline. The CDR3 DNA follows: TGTGCCAGCAGCTTAGTCGGGGTAGGCAGGGTCGATTACGAGCAGTACTTC. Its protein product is CASSLVGVGRVDYEQYF.

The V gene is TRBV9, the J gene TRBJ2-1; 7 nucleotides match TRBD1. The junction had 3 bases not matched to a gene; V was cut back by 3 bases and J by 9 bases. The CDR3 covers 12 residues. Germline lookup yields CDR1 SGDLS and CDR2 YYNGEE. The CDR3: CASSGTGSEQFF. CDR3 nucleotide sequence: TGTGCCAGCAGCGGGACAGGTTCTGAGCAGTTCTTC.

The CDR3 nucleotides read TGTGCCAGCAGCTTCCCGGCGCGGGGGGGCCCATACGAGCAGTACTTC. The encoded protein is CASSFPARGGPYEQYF. V is TRBV11-2 and J is TRBJ2-7; 9 bases map to TRBD2. Germline CDR1 SGHAT, CDR2 FQNNGV. V lost 3 bases and J lost 4; bases outside the gene matches: 10. The CDR3 spans 16 residues.

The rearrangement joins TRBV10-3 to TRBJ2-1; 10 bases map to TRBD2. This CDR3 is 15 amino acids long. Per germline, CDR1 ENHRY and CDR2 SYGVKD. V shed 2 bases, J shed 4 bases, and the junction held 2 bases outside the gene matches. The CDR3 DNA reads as TGTGCCATCAGTGAGCTAGCGGGGGCTTACAATGAGCAGTTCTTC. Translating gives CAISELAGAYNEQFF.

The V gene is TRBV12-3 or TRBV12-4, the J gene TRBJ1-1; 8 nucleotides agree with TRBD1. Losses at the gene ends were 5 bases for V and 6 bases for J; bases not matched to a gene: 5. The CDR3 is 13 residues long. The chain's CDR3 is CASSTRGPAEAFF. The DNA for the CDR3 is TGTGCCAGCAGTACCAGGGGGCCCGCTGAAGCTTTCTTT.

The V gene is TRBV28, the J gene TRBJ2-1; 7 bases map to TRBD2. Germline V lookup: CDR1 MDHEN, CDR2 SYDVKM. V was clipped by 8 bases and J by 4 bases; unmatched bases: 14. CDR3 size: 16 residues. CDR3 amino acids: CASRPPASGVYNEQFF. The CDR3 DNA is TGTGCCAGCCGTCCTCCCGCAAGCGGGGTTTACAATGAGCAGTTCTTC.

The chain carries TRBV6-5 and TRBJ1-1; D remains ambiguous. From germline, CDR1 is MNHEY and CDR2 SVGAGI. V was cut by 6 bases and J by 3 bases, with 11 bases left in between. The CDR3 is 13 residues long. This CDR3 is CASRRMPDTEAFF. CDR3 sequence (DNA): TGTGCCAGCAGAAGGATGCCGGACACTGAAGCTTTCTTT.

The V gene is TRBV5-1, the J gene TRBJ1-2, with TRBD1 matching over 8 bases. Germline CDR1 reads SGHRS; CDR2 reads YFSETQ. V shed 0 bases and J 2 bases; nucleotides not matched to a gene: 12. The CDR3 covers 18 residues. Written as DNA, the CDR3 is TGCGCCAGCAGCTTGGAGGCCCCCACAGGGGGAGGGAACTATGGCTACACCTTC. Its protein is CASSLEAPTGGGNYGYTF.

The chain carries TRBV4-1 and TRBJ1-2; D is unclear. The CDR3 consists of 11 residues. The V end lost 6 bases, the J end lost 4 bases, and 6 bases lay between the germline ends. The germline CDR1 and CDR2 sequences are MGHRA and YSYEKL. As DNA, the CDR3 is TGCGCCAGCAGGGGCCCCTATGGCTACACCTTC. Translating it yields CASRGPYGYTF.

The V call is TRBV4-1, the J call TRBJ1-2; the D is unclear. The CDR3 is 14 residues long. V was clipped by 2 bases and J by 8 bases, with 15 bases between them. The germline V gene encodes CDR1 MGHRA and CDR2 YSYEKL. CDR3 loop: CASSQRAREGGYTF. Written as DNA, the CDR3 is TGCGCCAGCAGCCAAAGGGCGAGGGAAGGCGGCTACACCTTC.

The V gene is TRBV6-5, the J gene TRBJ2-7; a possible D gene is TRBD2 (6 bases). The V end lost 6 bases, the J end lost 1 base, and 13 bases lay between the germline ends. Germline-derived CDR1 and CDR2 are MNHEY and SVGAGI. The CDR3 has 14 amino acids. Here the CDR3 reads CASRGTADSYEQYF. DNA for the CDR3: TGTGCCAGCAGAGGGACTGCCGATTCCTACGAGCAGTACTTC.

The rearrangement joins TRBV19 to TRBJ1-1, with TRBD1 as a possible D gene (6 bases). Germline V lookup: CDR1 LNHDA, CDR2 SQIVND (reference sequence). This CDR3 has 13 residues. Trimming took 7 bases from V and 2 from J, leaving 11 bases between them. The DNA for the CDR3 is TGTGCCAGTAAGGACAGCCTAAACACTGAAGCTTTCTTT. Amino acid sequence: CASKDSLNTEAFF.

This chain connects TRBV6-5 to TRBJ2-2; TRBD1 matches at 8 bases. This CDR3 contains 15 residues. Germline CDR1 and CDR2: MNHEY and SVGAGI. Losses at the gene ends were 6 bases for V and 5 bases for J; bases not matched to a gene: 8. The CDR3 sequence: CASRPTGVETGELFF. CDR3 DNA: TGTGCCAGCAGACCGACAGGGGTGGAGACCGGGGAGCTGTTTTTT.

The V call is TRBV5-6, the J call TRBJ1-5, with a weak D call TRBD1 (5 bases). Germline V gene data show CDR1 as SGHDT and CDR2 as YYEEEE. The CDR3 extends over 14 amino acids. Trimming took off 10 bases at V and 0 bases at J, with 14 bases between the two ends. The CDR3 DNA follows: TGTGCCTCTAAGGGGCAGAATAGCAATCAGCCCCAGCATTTT. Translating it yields CASKGQNSNQPQHF.

CDR3 region: CASSKGQGFNRNTGELFF. CDR3 sequence (DNA): TGTGCCAGTTCTAAGGGACAGGGCTTCAACCGTAACACCGGGGAGCTGTTTTTT. This rearrangement joins TRBV21-1 to TRBJ2-2; the D segment call TRBD1 is taken from the table without a DNA check. TRBV21-1 is shown as a pseudogene. The CDR3 is 18 residues long.

The CDR3 sequence is CASSSGQGLYSPLHF. The CDR3 nucleotides read TGTGCCAGCAGCTCAGGACAGGGGCTGTATTCACCCCTCCACTTT. The chain recombines TRBV5-4 with TRBJ1-6, with 9 bases identical to TRBD1. Germline V CDR1 and CDR2: SGHNT, YYREEE (reference sequence). This CDR3 spans 15 amino acids. The J segment lost 8 bases and the V segment lost 3 bases, leaving 6 bases of the junction unmatched.

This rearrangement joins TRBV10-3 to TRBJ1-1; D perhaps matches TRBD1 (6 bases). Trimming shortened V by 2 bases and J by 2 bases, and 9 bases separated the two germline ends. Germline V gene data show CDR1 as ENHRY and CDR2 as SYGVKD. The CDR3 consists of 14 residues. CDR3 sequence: CAISETGPNTEAFF. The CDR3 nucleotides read TGTGCCATCAGTGAGACAGGGCCCAACACTGAAGCTTTCTTT.

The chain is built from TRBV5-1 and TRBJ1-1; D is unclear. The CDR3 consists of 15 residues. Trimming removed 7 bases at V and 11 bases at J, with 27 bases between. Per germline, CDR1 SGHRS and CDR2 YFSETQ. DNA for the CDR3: TGCGCCAGCTCGGCGGGGAGTAGGGTTGGTCTAGAGGCTTTCTTT. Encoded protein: CASSAGSRVGLEAFF.

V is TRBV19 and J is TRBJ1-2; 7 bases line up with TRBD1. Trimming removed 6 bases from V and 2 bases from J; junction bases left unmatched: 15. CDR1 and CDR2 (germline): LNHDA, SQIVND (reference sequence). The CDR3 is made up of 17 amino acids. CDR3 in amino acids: CASRKVTGQPGNYGYTF. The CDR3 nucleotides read TGTGCCAGTAGGAAAGTGACAGGGCAACCCGGAAACTATGGCTACACCTTC.

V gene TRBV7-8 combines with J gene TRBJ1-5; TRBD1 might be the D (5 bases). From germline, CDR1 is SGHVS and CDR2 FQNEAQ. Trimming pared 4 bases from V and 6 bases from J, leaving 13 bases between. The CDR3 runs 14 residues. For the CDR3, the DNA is TGTGCCAGCAGCTCCGGCAGGGTTATTCAGCCCCAGCATTTT. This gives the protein CASSSGRVIQPQHF.

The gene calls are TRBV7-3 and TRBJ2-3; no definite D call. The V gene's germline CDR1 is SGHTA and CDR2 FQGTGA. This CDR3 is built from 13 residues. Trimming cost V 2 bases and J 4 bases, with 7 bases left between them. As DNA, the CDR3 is TGTGCCAGCAGCTTACTATTTTCAGATACGCAGTATTTT. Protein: CASSLLFSDTQYF.

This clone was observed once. CDR3 region: CASSLSGGRGLGGYTF. Written as DNA, the CDR3 is TGTGCCAGCAGCTTATCCGGCGGTAGAGGTTTGGGTGGCTACACCTTC. The rearrangement joins TRBV7-9 to TRBJ1-2, with no clear D. Trimming removed 2 bases from V and 7 bases from J, with 20 bases in between. The CDR3 totals 16 residues. Germline CDR1 is SEHNR and CDR2 is FQNEAQ (reference sequence).